This T cell receptor beta chain was identified in a study of cytomegalovirus exposure and HLA in healthy donors. Deletions cut 1 base from V and 6 bases from J, with 12 bases between. The germline CDR1 and CDR2 sequences are SGHNT and YENEEA. The CDR3 runs 15 residues. The PCR contained 60 Vbeta and 13 Jbeta primers. Profiling relied on immunoSEQ multiplex PCR, and the TCRdb table lists in-frame clones only, not all of them. This sample has 150,000 to 200,000 clones, with roughly 80% found just once. Sequenced sample: PBMCs. The genes are TRBV11-3 and TRBJ2-2; possible D gene TRBD1, 5 bases. The sequence was collected from a woman younger than 35 in good health and CMV-seronegative. The CDR3 nucleotides are TGTGCCAGCAGCTTAGGCAGGGTAAACCCCGGGGAGCTGTTTTTT. This codes for CASSLGRVNPGELFF.